Reported below is one T cell receptor beta chain. Its matching antigen is unknown. The CDR3 runs 16 residues. Germline CDR1 is LGHNA and CDR2 is YSLEER. The V end lost 0 bases, the J end lost 2 bases, and 13 bases lay between the germline ends. These data are taken from a study of post-analysis software for immune sequencing data. Study-wide background: Patients had relapsing-remitting, secondary progressive or progressive-relapsing multiple sclerosis; some lacked subtype. Overall study results and limits: Compared with controls, patients showed significantly lower normalized Chao1 diversity. Batch-matched samples strongly co-clustered by F measure. Comparison of patients with controls showed a handful of TRBV segments more frequent in patients, TRBV5-6, TRBV5-1 and TRBV20-1 among them.

Sequencing libraries made from TCR beta cDNA carried unique molecular identifiers. Out of 1 to 10 million T cells, a few hundred thousand cDNA molecules were generated. TCRdb reprocessed the PCR reads with MiXCR, giving one entry per CDR3 protein. The sample carries 700,000 to 900,000 distinct CDR3 sequences, 46% recorded once. The rearrangement joins TRBV4-3 to TRBJ1-1; D perhaps matches TRBD1 (6 bases). This sequence was found in a girl aged 10 to 17 with multiple sclerosis. The sample comprised blood. CDR3 protein: CASSQDSWGRNTEAFF. In nucleotides, the CDR3 is TGCGCCAGCAGCCAAGATTCCTGGGGGCGCAACACTGAAGCTTTCTTT.